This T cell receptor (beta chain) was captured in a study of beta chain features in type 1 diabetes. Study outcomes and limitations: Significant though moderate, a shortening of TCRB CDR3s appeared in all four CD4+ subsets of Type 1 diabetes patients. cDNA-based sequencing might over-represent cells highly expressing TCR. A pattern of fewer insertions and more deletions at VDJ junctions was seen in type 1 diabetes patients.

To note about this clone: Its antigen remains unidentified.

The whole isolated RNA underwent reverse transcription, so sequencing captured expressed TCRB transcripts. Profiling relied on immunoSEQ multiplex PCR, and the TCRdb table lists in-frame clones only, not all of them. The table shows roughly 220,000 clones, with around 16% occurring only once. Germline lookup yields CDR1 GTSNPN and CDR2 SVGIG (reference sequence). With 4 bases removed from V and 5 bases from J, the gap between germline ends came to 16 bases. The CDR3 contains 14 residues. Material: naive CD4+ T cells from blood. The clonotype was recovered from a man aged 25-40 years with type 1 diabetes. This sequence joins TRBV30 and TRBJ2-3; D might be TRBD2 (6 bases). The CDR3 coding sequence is TGTGCCTGGACGGTAGCGGACCCTTTAGATACGCAGTATTTT. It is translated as CAWTVADPLDTQYF.